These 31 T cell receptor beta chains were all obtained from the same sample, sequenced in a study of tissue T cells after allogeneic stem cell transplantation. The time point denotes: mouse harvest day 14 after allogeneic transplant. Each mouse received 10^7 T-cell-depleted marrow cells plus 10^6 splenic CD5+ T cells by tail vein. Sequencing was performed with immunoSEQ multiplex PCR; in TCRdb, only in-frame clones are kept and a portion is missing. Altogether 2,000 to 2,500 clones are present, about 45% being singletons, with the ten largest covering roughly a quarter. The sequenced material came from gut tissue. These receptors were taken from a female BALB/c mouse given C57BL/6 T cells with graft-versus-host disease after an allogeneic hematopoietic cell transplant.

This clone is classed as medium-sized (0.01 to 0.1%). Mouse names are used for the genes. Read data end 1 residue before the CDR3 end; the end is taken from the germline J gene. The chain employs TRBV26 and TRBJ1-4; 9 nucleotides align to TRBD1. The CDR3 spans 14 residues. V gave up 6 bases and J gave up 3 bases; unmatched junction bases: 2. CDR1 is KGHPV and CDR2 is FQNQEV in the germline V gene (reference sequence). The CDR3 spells CASSRTGANERLFF. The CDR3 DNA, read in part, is TGTGCCAGCAGCCGGACAGGGGCCAACGAAAGATTATTT.

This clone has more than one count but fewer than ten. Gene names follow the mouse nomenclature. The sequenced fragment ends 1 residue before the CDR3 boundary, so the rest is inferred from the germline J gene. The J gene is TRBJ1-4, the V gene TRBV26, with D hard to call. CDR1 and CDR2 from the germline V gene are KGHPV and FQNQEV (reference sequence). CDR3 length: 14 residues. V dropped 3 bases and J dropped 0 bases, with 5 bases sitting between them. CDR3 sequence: CASSLGISNERLFF. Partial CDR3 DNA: TGTGCCAGCAGTCTCGGGATTTCCAACGAAAGATTATTT. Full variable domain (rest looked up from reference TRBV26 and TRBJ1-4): NSKVIQTPRYLVKGQGQKAKMRCIPEKGHPVVFWYQQNKNNEFKFLINFQNQEVLQQIDMTEKRFSAECPSNSPCSLEIQSSEAGDSALYLCASSLGISNERLFFGHGTKLSVL.

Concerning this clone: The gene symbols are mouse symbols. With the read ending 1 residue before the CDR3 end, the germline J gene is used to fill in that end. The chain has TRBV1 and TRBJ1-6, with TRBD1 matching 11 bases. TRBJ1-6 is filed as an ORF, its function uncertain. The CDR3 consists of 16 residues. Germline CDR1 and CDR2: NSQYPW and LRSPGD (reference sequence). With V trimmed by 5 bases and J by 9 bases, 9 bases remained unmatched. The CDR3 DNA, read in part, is TGCACCTGCAGTTCTCGGGACAGGGGGAGGGGTTCGCCCCTCTAC. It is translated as CTCSSRDRGRGSPLY. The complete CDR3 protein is CTCSSRDRGRGSPLYF.

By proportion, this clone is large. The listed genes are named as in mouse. The part of the CDR3 DNA that was read is TGTGCCAGCAGCTTACCCGGGACTGGCTATGAACAGTAC. Encoded protein: CASSLPGTGYEQY. The CDR3 as a whole reads CASSLPGTGYEQYF. This chain connects TRBV3 to TRBJ2-7; 8 nucleotides line up with TRBD2. The read comes to an end 1 residue before the CDR3 does, leaving the germline J gene to fill in the end. Germline V gives CDR1 SNHLY, CDR2 FYNGKV (reference sequence). This CDR3 spans 14 amino acids. The trim removed 2 bases at V and 3 bases at J, leaving 3 bases unmatched.

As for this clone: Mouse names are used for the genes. The sequenced part of the CDR3 DNA is TGTGCCAGCAGTCTAAGGACAGGGGACACAGAAGTCTTC. Encoded protein: CASSLRTGDTEVF. The whole CDR3 protein reads CASSLRTGDTEVFF. This rearrangement joins TRBV26 to TRBJ1-1, with 9 bases that match TRBD1. The sequenced fragment ends 1 residue before the CDR3 boundary, so the rest is inferred from the germline J gene. Looked up from germline, CDR1 is KGHPV and CDR2 is FQNQEV (reference sequence). V lost 3 bases to trimming and J lost 3 bases; unmatched junction nucleotides: 2. The CDR3 consists of 14 residues.

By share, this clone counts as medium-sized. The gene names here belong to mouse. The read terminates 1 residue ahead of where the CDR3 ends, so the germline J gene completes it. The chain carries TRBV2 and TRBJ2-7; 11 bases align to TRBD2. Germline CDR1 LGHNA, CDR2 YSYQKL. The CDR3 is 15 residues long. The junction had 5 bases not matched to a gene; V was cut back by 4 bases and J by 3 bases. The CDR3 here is CASSRRLGGVYEQYF. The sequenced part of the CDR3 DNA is TGTGCCAGCAGCCGCCGACTGGGGGGGGTCTATGAACAGTAC.

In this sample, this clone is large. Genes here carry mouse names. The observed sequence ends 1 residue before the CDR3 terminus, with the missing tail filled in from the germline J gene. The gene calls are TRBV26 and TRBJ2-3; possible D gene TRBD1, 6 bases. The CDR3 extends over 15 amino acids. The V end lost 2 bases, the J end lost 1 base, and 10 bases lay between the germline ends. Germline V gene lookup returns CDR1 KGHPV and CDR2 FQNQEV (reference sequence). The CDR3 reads CASSLQGSGAETLYF. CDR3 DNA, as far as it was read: TGTGCCAGCAGTCTGCAGGGGAGCGGTGCAGAAACGCTGTAT.

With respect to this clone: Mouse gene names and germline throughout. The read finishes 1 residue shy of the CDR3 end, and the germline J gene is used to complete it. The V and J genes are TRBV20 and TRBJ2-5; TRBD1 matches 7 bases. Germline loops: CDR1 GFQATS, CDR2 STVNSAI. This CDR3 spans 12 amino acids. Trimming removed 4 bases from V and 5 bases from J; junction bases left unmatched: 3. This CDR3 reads CGAKDRRDTQYF. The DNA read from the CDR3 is TGTGGTGCTAAGGACAGGAGAGACACCCAGTAC.

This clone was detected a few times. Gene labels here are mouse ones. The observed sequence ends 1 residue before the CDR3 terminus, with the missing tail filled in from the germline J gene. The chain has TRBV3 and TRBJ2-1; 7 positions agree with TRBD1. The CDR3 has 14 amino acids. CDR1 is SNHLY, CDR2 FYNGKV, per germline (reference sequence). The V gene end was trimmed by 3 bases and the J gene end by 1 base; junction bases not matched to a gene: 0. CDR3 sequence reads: CASSLGQNYAEQFF. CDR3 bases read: TGTGCCAGCAGCTTGGGACAGAACTATGCTGAGCAGTTC.

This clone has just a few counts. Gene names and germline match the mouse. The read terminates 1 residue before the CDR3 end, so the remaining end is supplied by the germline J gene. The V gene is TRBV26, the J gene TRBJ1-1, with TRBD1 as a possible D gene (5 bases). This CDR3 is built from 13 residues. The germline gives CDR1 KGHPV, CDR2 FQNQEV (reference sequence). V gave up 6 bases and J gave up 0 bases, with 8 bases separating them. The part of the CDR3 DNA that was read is TGTGCCAGCAGGCCGGGACAGAACACAGAAGTCTTC. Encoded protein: CASRPGQNTEVF. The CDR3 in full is CASRPGQNTEVFF.

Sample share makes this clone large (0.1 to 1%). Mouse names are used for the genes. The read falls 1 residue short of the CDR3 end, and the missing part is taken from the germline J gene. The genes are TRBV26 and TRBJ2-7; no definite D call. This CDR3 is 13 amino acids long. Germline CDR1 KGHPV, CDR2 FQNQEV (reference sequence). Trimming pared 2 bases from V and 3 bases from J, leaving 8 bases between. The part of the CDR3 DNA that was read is TGTGCCAGCAGTCTGAACAGAGTCTATGAACAGTAC. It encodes CASSLNRVYEQY. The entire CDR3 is CASSLNRVYEQYF.

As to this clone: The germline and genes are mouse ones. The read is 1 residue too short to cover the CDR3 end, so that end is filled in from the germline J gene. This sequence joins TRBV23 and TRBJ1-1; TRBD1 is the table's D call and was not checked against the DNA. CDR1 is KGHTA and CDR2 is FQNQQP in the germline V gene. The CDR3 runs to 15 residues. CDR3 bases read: TGCTCCAGCAGTCAATCCCTACACGCAAACACAGAAGTCTTC. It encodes CSSSQSLHANTEVF. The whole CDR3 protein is CSSSQSLHANTEVFF. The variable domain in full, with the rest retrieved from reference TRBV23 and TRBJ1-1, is DAAVTQKPRYLIKMKGQEAEMKCIPEKGHTAVFWYQQKQSKELKFLIYFQNQQPLDQIDMVKERFSAVCPSSSLCSLGIRTCEAEDSALYLCSSSQSLHANTEVFFGKGTRLTVV.

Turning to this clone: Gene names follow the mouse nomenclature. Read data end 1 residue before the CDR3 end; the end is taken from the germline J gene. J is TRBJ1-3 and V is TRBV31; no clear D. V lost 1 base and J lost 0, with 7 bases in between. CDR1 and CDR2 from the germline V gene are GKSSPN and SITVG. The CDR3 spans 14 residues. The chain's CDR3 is CAWSQAHSGNTLYF. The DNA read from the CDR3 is TGTGCCTGGAGTCAAGCACATTCTGGAAATACGCTCTAT.

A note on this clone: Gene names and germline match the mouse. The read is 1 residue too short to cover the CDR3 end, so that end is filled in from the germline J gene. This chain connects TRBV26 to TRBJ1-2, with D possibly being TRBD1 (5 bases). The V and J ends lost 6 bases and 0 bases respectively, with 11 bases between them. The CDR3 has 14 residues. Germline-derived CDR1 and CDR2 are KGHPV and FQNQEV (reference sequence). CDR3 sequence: CASSLQVANSDYTF. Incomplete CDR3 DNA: TGTGCCAGCAGCCTACAGGTTGCAAACTCCGACTACACC.

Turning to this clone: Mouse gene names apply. The CDR3 bases that were read are TGTGCCAGCAGTCTGGGACTGGGTGCTGAGCAGTTC. Protein sequence: CASSLGLGAEQF. The complete CDR3 protein is CASSLGLGAEQFF. The chain has TRBV26 and TRBJ2-1; 8 positions agree with TRBD2. The read stops 1 residue short of the end of the CDR3; the missing end is completed from the germline J gene. The CDR3 loop spans 13 amino acids. Germline trimming cut 2 bases from V and 6 bases from J; bases unmatched to any gene: 0. Germline V CDR1 and CDR2: KGHPV, FQNQEV (reference sequence).

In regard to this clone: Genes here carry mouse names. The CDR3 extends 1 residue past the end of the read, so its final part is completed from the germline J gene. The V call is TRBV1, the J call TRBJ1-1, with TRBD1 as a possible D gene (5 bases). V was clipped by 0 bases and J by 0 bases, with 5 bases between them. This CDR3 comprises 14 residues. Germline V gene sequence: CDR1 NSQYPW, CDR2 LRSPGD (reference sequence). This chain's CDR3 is CTCSADRANTEVFF. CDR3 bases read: TGCACCTGCAGTGCAGACAGGGCAAACACAGAAGTCTTC.

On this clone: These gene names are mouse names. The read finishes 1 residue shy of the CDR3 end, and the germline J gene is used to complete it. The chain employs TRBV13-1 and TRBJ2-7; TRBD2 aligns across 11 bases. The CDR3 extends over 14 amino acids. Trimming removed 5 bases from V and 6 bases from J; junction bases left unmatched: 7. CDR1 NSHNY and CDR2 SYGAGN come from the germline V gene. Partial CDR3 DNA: TGTGCCAGCAGGAGAACTGGGGGGGCGGGTGAACAGTAC. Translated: CASRRTGGAGEQY. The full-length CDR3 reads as CASRRTGGAGEQYF.

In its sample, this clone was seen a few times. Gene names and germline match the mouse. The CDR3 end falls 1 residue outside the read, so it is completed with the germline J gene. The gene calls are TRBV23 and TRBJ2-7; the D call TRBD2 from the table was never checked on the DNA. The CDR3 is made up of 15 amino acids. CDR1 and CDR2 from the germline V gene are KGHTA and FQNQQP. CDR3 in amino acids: CSSSQSLGGTYEQYF. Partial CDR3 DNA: TGCTCCAGCAGTCAATCCCTGGGGGGTACCTATGAACAGTAC.

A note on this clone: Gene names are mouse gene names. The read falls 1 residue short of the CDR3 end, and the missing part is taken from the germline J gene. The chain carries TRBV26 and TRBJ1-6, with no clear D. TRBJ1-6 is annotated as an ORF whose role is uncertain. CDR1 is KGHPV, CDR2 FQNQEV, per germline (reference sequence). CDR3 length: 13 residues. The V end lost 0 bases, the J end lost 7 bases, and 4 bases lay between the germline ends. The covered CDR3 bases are TGTGCCAGCAGTCTGTCCGGGAATTCGCCCCTCTAC. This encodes CASSLSGNSPLY. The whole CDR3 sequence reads CASSLSGNSPLYF.

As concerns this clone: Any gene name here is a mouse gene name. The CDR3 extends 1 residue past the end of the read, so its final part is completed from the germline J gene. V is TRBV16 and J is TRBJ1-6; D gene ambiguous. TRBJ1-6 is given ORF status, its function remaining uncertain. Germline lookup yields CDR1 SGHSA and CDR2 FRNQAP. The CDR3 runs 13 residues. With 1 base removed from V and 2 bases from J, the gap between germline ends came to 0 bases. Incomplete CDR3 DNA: TGTGCAAGCAGCTTAGCCTATAATTCGCCCCTCTAC. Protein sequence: CASSLAYNSPLY. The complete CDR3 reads CASSLAYNSPLYF.

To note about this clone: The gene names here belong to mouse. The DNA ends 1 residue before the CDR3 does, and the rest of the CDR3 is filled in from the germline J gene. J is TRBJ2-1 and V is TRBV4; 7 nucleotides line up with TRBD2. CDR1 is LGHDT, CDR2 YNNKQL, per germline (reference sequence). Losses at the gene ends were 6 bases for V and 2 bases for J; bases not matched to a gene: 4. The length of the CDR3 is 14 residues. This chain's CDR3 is CASSHLGDYAEQFF. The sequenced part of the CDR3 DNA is TGTGCCAGCAGTCATCTGGGGGACTATGCTGAGCAGTTC. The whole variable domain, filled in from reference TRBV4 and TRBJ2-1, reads ETAVFQTPNYHVTQVGNEVSFNCKQTLGHDTMYWYKQDSKKLLKIMFSYNNKQLIVNETVPRRFSPQSSDKAHLNLRIKSVEPEDSAVYLCASSHLGDYAEQFFGPGTRLTVL.

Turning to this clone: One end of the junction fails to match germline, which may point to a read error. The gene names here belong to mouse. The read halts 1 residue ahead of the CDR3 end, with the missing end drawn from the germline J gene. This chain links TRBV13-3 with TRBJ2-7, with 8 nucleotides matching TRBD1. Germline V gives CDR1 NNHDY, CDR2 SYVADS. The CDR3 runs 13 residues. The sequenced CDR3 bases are TGTGCCAGCGGTGATGGACAGGGAGGAGAACAGTAC. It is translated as CASGDGQGGEQY. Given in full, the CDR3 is CASGDGQGGEQYF.

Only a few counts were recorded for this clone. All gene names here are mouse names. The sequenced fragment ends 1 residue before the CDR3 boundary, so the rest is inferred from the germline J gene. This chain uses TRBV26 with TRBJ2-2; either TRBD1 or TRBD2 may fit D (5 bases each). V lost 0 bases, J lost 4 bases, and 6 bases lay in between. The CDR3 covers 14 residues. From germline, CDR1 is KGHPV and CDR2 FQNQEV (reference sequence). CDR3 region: CASSLSGATGQLYF. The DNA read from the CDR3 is TGTGCCAGCAGTCTGTCAGGGGCCACCGGGCAGCTCTAC. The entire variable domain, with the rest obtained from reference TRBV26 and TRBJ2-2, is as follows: NSKVIQTPRYLVKGQGQKAKMRCIPEKGHPVVFWYQQNKNNEFKFLINFQNQEVLQQIDMTEKRFSAECPSNSPCSLEIQSSEAGDSALYLCASSLSGATGQLYFGEGSKLTVL.

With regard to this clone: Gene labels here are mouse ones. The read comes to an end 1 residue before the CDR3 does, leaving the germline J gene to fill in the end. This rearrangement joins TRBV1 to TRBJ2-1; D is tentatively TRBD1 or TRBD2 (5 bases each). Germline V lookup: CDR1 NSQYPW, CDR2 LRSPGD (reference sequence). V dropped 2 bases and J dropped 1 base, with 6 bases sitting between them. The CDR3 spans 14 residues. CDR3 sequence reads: CTCSARDNYAEQFF. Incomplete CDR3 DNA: TGCACCTGCAGTGCACGGGACAACTATGCTGAGCAGTTC.

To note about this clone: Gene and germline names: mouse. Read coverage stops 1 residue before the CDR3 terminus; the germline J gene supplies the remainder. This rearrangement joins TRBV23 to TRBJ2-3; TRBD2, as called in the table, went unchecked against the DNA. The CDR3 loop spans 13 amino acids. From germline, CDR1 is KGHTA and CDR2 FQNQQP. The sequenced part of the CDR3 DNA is TGCTCCAGCAGTCAAACTAGTGCAGAAACGCTGTAT. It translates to CSSSQTSAETLY. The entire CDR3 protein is CSSSQTSAETLYF.

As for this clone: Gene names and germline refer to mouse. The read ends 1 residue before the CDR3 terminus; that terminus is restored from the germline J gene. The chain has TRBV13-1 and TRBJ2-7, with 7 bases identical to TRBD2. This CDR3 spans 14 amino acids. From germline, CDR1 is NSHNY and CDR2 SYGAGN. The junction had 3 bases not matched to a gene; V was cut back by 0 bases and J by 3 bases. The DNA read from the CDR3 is TGTGCCAGCAGTGATGACTGGGGCGGCTATGAACAGTAC. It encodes CASSDDWGGYEQY. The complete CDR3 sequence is CASSDDWGGYEQYF.

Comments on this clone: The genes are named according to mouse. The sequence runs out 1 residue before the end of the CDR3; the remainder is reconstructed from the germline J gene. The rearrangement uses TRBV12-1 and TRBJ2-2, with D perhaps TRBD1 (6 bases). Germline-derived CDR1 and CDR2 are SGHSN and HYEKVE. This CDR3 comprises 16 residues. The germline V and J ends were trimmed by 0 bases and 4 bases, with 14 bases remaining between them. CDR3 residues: CASSLAQGWGTGQLYF. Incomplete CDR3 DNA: TGTGCCAGCTCTCTCGCACAGGGTTGGGGCACCGGGCAGCTCTAC.

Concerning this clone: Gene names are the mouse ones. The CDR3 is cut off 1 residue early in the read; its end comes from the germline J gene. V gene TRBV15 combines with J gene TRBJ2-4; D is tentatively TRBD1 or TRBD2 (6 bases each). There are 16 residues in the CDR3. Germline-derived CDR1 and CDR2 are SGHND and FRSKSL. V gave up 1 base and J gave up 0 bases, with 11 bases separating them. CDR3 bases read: TGTGCCAGCAGTTTAGAGGGGGGTCCGAGTCAAAACACCTTGTAC. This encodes CASSLEGGPSQNTLY. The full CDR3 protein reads CASSLEGGPSQNTLYF.

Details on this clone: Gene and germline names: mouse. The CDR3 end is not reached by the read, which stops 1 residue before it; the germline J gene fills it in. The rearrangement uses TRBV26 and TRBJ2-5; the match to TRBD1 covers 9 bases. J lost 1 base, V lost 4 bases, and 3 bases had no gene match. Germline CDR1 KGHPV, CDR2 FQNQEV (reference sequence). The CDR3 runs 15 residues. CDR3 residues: CASSRTGDDQDTQYF. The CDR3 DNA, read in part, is TGTGCCAGCAGTCGGACAGGGGATGACCAAGACACCCAGTAC.

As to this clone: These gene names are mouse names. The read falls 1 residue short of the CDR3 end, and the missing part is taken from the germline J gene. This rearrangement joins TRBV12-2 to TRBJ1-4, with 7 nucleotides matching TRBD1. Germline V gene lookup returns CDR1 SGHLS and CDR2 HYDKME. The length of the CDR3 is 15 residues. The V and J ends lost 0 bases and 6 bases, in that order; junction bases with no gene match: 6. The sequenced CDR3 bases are TGTGCCAGCTCTCTCGAAGTAGGGGGCGACGAAAGATTATTT. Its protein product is CASSLEVGGDERLF. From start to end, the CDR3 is CASSLEVGGDERLFF.

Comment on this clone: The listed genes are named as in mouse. The CDR3 loop reads CTCSADWGAETLYF. CDR3 bases read: TGCACCTGCAGTGCTGACTGGGGTGCAGAAACGCTGTAT. The chain uses TRBV1 and TRBJ2-3; 7 bases are shared with TRBD2. With the read ending 1 residue before the CDR3 end, the germline J gene is used to fill in that end. V was pared by 3 bases and J by 1 base, with 1 base of the junction left unmatched. CDR1 is NSQYPW and CDR2 is LRSPGD in the germline V gene (reference sequence). The CDR3 runs 14 residues. Variable domain in full (rest from reference TRBV1 and TRBJ2-3): VTLLEQNPRWRLVPRGQAVNLRCILKNSQYPWMSWYQQDLQKQLQWLFTLRSPGDKEVKSLPGADYLATRVTDTELRLQVANMSQGRTLYCTCSADWGAETLYFGSGTRLTVL.